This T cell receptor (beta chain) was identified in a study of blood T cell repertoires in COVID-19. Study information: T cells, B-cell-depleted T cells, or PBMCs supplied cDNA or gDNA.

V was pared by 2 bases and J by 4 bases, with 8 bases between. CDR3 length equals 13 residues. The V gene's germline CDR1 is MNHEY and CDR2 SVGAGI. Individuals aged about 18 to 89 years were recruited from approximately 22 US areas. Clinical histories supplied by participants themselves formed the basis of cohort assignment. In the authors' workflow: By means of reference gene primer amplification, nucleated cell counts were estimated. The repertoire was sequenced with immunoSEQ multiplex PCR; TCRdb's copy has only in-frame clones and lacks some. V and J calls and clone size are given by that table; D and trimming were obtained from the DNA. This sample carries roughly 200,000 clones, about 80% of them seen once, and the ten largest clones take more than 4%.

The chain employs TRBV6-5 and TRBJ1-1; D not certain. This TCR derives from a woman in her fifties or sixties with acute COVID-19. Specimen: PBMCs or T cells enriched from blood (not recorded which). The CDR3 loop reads CASSYEFSTEAFF. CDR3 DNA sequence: TGTGCCAGCAGTTACGAATTTAGCACTGAAGCTTTCTTT.